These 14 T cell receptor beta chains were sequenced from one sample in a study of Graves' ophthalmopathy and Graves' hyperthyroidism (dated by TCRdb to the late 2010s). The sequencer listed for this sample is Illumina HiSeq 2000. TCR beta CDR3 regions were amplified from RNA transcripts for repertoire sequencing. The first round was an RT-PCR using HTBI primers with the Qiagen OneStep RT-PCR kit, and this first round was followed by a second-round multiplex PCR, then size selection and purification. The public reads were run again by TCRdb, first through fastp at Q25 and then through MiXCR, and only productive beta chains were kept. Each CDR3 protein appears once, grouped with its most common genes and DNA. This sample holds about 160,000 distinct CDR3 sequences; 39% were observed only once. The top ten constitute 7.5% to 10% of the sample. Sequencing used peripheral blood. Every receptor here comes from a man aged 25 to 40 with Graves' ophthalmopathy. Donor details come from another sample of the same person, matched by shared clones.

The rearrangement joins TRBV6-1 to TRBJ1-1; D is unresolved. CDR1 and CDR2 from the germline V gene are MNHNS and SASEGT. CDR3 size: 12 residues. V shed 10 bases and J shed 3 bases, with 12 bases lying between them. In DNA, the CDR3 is TGTGCCATCGAGCAGATTCACACTGAAGCTTTCTTT. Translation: CAIEQIHTEAFF.

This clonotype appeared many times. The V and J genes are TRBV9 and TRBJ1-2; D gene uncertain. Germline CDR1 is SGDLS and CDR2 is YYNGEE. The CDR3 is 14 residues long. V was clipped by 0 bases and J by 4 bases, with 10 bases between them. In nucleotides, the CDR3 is TGTGCCAGCAGCGTAGGGGCAGCGACCTATGGCTACACCTTC. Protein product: CASSVGAATYGYTF.

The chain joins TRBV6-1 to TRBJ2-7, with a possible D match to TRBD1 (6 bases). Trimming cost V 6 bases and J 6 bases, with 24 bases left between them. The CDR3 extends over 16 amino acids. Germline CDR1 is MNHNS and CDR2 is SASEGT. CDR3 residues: CASSQFGRGQPSEQYF. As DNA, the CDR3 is TGTGCCAGCAGCCAGTTTGGACGAGGACAGCCCTCCGAGCAGTACTTC.

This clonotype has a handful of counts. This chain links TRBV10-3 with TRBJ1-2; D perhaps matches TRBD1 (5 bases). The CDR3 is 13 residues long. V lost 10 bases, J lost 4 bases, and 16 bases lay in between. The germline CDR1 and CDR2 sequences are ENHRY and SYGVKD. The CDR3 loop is CANRKQEGYGYTF. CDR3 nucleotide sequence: TGTGCCAATAGGAAACAGGAGGGCTATGGCTACACCTTC.

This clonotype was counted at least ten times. The CDR3 DNA sequence: TGTGCCAGCAGCCCCCCCTCGGGAGGCCTGGGGGTTTATGGCTACACCTTC. Its translation is CASSPPSGGLGVYGYTF. The chain employs TRBV9 and TRBJ1-2, with D tentatively TRBD1 (5 bases). Trimming took 4 bases from V and 5 from J, leaving 24 bases between them. Germline loops: CDR1 SGDLS, CDR2 YYNGEE. The CDR3 sequence is 17 residues long.

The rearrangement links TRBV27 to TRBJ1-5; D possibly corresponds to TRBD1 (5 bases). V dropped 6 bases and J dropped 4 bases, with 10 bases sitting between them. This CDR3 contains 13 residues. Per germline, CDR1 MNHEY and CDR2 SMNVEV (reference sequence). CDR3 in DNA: TGTGCCAGCAGAGGAGGGGATAATCAGCCCCAGCATTTT. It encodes CASRGGDNQPQHF.

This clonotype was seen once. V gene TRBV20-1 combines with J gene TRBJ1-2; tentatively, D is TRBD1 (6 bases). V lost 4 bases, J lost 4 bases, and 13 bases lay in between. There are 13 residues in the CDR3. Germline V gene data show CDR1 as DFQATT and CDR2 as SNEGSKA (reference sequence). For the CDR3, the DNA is TGCAGTGCTACGGGAGGGGGGAGCTATGGCTACACCTTC. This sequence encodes CSATGGGSYGYTF.

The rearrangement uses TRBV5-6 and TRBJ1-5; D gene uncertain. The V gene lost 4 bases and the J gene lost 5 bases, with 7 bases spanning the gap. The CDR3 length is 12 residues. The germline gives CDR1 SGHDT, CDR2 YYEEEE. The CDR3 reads CASSRSYQPQHF. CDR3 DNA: TGTGCCAGCAGCAGGAGTTATCAGCCCCAGCATTTT.

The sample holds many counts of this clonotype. The DNA of the CDR3 is TGTGCCAGCAGTCCCCACCGGGACAGGGCACCCGAGCAGTACTTC. Protein product: CASSPHRDRAPEQYF. The rearrangement links TRBV12-3 or TRBV12-4 to TRBJ2-7, with TRBD1 matching over 9 bases. The CDR3 runs 15 residues. V lost 5 bases and J lost 6; bases outside the gene matches: 11.

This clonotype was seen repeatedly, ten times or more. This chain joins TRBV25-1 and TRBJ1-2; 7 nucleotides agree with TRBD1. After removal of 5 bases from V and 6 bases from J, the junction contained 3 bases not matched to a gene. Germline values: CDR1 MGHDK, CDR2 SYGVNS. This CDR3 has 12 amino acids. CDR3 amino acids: CASSTGVDGYTF. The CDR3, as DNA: TGTGCCAGCAGTACAGGGGTAGATGGCTACACCTTC.

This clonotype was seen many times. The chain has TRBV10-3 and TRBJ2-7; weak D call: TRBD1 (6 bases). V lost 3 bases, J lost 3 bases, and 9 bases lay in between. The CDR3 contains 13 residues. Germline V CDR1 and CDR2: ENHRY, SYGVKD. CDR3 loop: CAISEGQNYEQYF. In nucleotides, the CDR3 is TGTGCCATCAGTGAAGGACAGAACTACGAGCAGTACTTC.

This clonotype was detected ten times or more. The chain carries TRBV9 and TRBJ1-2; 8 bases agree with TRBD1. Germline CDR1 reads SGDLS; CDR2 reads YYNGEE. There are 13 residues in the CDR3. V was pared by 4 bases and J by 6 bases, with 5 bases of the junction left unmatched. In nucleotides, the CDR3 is TGTGCCAGCAGCAACAGGACAGGGAATGGCTACACCTTC. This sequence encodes CASSNRTGNGYTF.

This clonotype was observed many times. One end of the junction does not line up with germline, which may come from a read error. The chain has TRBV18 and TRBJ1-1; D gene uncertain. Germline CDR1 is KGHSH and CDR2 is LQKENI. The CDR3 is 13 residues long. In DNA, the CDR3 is TGTGCCAGCTCACCGGAGGTGGGCGGTGAAGCTTCCTTT. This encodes CASSPEVGGEASF. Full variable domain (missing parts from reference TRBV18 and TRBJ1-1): NAGVMQNPRHLVRRRGQEARLRCSPMKGHSHVYWYRQLPEEGLKFMVYLQKENIIDESGMPKERFSAEFPKEGPSILRIQQVVRGDSAAYFCASSPEVGGEASFGQGTRLTVV.

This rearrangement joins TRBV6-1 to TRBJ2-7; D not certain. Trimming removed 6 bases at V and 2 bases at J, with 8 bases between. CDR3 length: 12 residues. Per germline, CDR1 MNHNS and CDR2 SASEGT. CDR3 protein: CASRDDTYEQYF. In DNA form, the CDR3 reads TGTGCCAGCAGGGACGACACCTACGAGCAGTACTTC.